These T cell receptor beta chains were read from a single sample in a study of OX40 agonist ivuxolimab in advanced cancers. Some clones are missing from TCRdb's copy, which holds only in-frame ones; the method was immunoSEQ multiplex PCR. This table holds tens of thousands of clones, about 90% found once. Source: CD4+ or CD8+ T cells sorted from blood, taken in a trial of the OX40 agonist ivuxolimab. These receptors were obtained from an adult with an advanced solid tumor such as melanoma, head and neck, liver or kidney cancer. Both conserved end residues are part of each CDR3. Each record gives: V gene, J gene, D gene, CDR3 protein, CDR3 DNA. The D gene is left open where the match is weak.

V gene: TRBV19
J gene: TRBJ2-3
D gene: TRBD1
CDR3 protein: CASRDFGTGLTDTQYF
CDR3 DNA: TGTGCCAGTAGAGACTTCGGGACAGGACTCACAGATACGCAGTATTTT

V gene: TRBV4-1
J gene: TRBJ1-6
D gene: TRBD1
CDR3 protein: CASSLRDSYNSPLHF
CDR3 DNA: TGCGCCAGCAGCCTCCGGGACAGCTATAATTCACCCCTCCACTTT

V gene: TRBV9
J gene: TRBJ2-1
D gene: TRBD2
CDR3 protein: CASSGEGTTNPTSYNEQFF
CDR3 DNA: TGTGCCAGCAGCGGAGAGGGGACTACCAACCCTACCTCCTACAATGAGCAGTTCTTC

V gene: TRBV9
J gene: TRBJ2-5
D gene: TRBD2
CDR3 protein: CASSVAGGKQETQYF
CDR3 DNA: TGTGCCAGCAGCGTAGCGGGAGGGAAACAAGAGACCCAGTACTTC

V gene: TRBV29-1
J gene: TRBJ2-6
D gene: .
CDR3 protein: CSVAGQQGANVLTF
CDR3 DNA: TGCAGCGTTGCTGGACAGCAGGGGGCCAACGTCCTGACTTTC

V gene: TRBV4-1
J gene: TRBJ2-5
D gene: TRBD2
CDR3 protein: CASSHLAGGSQETQYF
CDR3 DNA: TGCGCCAGCAGCCATTTAGCGGGGGGTAGCCAAGAGACCCAGTACTTC

V gene: TRBV7-9
J gene: TRBJ1-2
D gene: .
CDR3 protein: CASSLGQSYGYTF
CDR3 DNA: TGTGCCAGCAGCTTAGGACAGTCCTATGGCTACACCTTC

V gene: TRBV5-4
J gene: TRBJ2-6
D gene: .
CDR3 protein: CASSLGDYSGANVLTF
CDR3 DNA: TGTGCCAGCAGCTTGGGGGATTACTCTGGGGCCAACGTCCTGACTTTC

V gene: TRBV9
J gene: TRBJ2-3
D gene: .
CDR3 protein: CASSGAGPTDTQYF
CDR3 DNA: TGTGCCAGCAGCGGGGCAGGGCCCACAGATACGCAGTATTTT

V gene: TRBV7-9
J gene: TRBJ1-2
D gene: .
CDR3 protein: CASSLFPDAAFYGYTF
CDR3 DNA: TGTGCCAGCAGCTTATTTCCGGACGCGGCTTTTTACGGCTACACCTTC

V gene: TRBV7-9
J gene: TRBJ2-6
D gene: .
CDR3 protein: CASSLEGAGANVLTF
CDR3 DNA: TGTGCCAGCAGCTTAGAGGGAGCTGGGGCCAACGTCCTGACTTTC

V gene: TRBV28
J gene: TRBJ1-1
D gene: .
CDR3 protein: CASSMGLTGSGTEAFF
CDR3 DNA: TGTGCCAGCAGCATGGGCCTTACAGGCAGTGGCACTGAAGCTTTCTTT

V gene: TRBV20-1
J gene: TRBJ2-1
D gene: .
CDR3 protein: CSARAPRWQFF
CDR3 DNA: TGCAGTGCTAGAGCACCCCGATGGCAGTTCTTC

V gene: TRBV5-5
J gene: TRBJ2-1
D gene: TRBD2
CDR3 protein: CASSFLAGGNEQFF
CDR3 DNA: TGTGCCAGCAGCTTCTTAGCGGGGGGGAATGAGCAGTTCTTC

V gene: TRBV5-6
J gene: TRBJ2-7
D gene: TRBD1
CDR3 protein: CASSSSGQGRYEQYF
CDR3 DNA: TGTGCCAGCAGCTCCTCCGGACAGGGGAGGTACGAGCAGTACTTC

V gene: TRBV9
J gene: TRBJ2-2
D gene: .
CDR3 protein: CASSGGSSTGELFF
CDR3 DNA: TGTGCCAGCAGCGGCGGGTCCAGCACCGGGGAGCTGTTTTTT

V gene: TRBV4-3
J gene: TRBJ2-1
D gene: TRBD2
CDR3 protein: CASSQDAGGPINEQFF
CDR3 DNA: TGCGCCAGCAGCCAAGATGCGGGAGGGCCTATCAATGAGCAGTTCTTC

V gene: TRBV7-8
J gene: TRBJ2-7
D gene: TRBD2
CDR3 protein: CASSSGGTSGYEQYF
CDR3 DNA: TGTGCCAGCAGCTCCGGGGGGACTAGCGGCTACGAGCAGTACTTC

V gene: TRBV6-6
J gene: TRBJ1-1
D gene: .
CDR3 protein: CASSYRPGDTEAFF
CDR3 DNA: TGTGCCAGCAGTTACCGGCCAGGGGACACTGAAGCTTTCTTT

V gene: TRBV7-3
J gene: TRBJ2-1
D gene: .
CDR3 protein: CASSPQGYSYNEQFF
CDR3 DNA: TGTGCCAGCAGTCCACAGGGCTACTCCTACAATGAGCAGTTCTTC